This T cell receptor (beta chain) comes out of a study of brain T cells in children with intractable seizures. Overall study results and limits: HCMV serostatus was not known, and viral specificity came from CDR3 similarity only.

Time point in this sample: blood from clinic visit 5 months post-surgery; TSC patient then seizure free. The sequenced cases were selected for having the highest brain T cell transcript signatures. Pre-surgery treatment included at least one anti-epileptic drug. The count of this clone is one. Its antigen remains unidentified. CDR1 is LNHNV, CDR2 YYDKDF, per germline (reference sequence). This CDR3 comprises 14 residues. V lost 3 bases to trimming and J lost 6 bases, with 14 bases between them. The protocol was immunoSEQ multiplex PCR, while the TCRdb copy is restricted to in-frame clones and leaves out a portion. Of around 340,000 clones detected, over 85% appear once; the ten largest clones hold roughly 6%.

The TCR originated in a boy under two years old with tuberous sclerosis and intractable seizures. The rearrangement joins TRBV15 to TRBJ1-2; possibly TRBD1 for D (5 bases). Sequences were derived from peripheral blood, sampled 4 to 6 months after surgery. The CDR3: CATSRDQGGNGYTF. Written as DNA, the CDR3 is TGTGCCACCAGCAGGGACCAGGGCGGCAATGGCTACACCTTC. Using reference TRBV15 and TRBJ1-2 for the parts outside the CDR3, the full variable domain is DAMVIQNPRYQVTQFGKPVTLSCSQTLNHNVMYWYQQKSSQAPKLLFHYYDKDFNNEADTPDNFQSRRPNTSFCFLDIRSPGLGDTAMYLCATSRDQGGNGYTFGSGTRLTVV.